Presented here are 5 T cell receptor beta chains from one specimen sequenced in a study of cytomegalovirus exposure and HLA in healthy donors. Researchers ran the PCR with 60 Vbeta and 13 Jbeta primers. Sequencing used immunoSEQ multiplex PCR; TCRdb keeps in-frame clones, though not all of them. This table lists tens of thousands of clones. Sequences were obtained from PBMCs. The receptors come from a man in his fifties or sixties in good health and CMV-seronegative.

This chain uses TRBV6-5 with TRBJ2-7; the match to TRBD1 covers 7 bases. Germline loops: CDR1 MNHEY, CDR2 SVGAGI. J gave up 6 bases and V 6 bases, and 5 bases lay outside the gene matches. The CDR3 runs 12 residues. The CDR3 is CASSQDRVEQYF. The CDR3 nucleotides read TGTGCCAGCAGCCAAGACAGGGTCGAGCAGTACTTC.

The chain links TRBV6-5 to TRBJ2-7, with 11 nucleotides matching TRBD1. The V gene end was trimmed by 4 bases and the J gene end by 3 bases; junction bases not matched to a gene: 2. This CDR3 region has 14 residues. The germline gives CDR1 MNHEY, CDR2 SVGAGI. Here the CDR3 reads CASSWGQGDYEQYF. In nucleotides, the CDR3 is TGTGCCAGCAGTTGGGGACAGGGGGACTACGAGCAGTACTTC.

This chain uses TRBV7-9 with TRBJ2-1; TRBD1 aligns across 7 bases. Germline V gives CDR1 SEHNR, CDR2 FQNEAQ (reference sequence). The CDR3 is 15 residues long. Trimming at V came to 5 bases and at J to 3 bases, leaving 7 bases not matched to a gene. The CDR3 spells CASSPDRVLYNEQFF. The CDR3 coding sequence is TGTGCCAGCAGCCCTGACAGGGTCCTCTACAATGAGCAGTTCTTC. The complete variable domain, with remaining parts taken from reference TRBV7-9 and TRBJ2-1, reads DTGVSQNPRHKITKRGQNVTFRCDPISEHNRLYWYRQTLGQGPEFLTYFQNEAQLEKSRLLSDRFSAERPKGSFSTLEIQRTEQGDSAMYLCASSPDRVLYNEQFFGPGTRLTVL.

The genes are TRBV9 and TRBJ2-1; maybe TRBD2 (6 bases). There are 16 residues in the CDR3. CDR1 and CDR2 (germline): SGDLS, YYNGEE. V was pared by 0 bases and J by 7 bases, with 17 bases between. CDR3 sequence: CASSVARRAGWNEQFF. The CDR3 DNA reads as TGTGCCAGCAGCGTAGCTAGGAGGGCGGGGTGGAATGAGCAGTTCTTC. Together with reference TRBV9 and TRBJ2-1, the CDR3 gives the full variable domain: DSGVTQTPKHLITATGQRVTLRCSPRSGDLSVYWYQQSLDQGLQFLIQYYNGEERAKGNILERFSAQQFPDLHSELNLSSLELGDSALYFCASSVARRAGWNEQFFGPGTRLTVL.

The chain is built from TRBV5-1 and TRBJ1-1; the match to TRBD1 covers 7 bases. Losses at the gene ends were 0 bases for V and 2 bases for J; bases not matched to a gene: 7. This CDR3 region has 16 residues. CDR1 SGHRS and CDR2 YFSETQ come from the germline V gene. This chain's CDR3 is CASSLEGQRVNTEAFF. CDR3 DNA: TGCGCCAGCAGCTTGGAGGGACAGCGGGTAAACACTGAAGCTTTCTTT.